Listed here are 4 T cell receptor beta chains from one sample, sequenced in a study of blood T cell repertoires in COVID-19. The assay was immunoSEQ multiplex PCR, and TCRdb's table has in-frame clones only and misses some. Counted here are about 74,000 clones, around 90% occurring once; the ten biggest clones make up more than 1.5%. Sequencing used peripheral blood. These receptors were collected from a woman of 80 years or more with active or convalescent COVID-19.

This chain uses TRBV6-6 with TRBJ2-1, with 12 bases aligning to TRBD2. V dropped 11 bases and J dropped 10; count of bases not matched to a gene: 6. CDR1 is MNHNY, CDR2 SVGAGI, per germline (reference sequence). This CDR3 is 12 amino acids long. In DNA form, the CDR3 reads TGTGCCTGGAAGACTAGCGGGGGAGAGCAGTTCTTC. The encoded protein is CAWKTSGGEQFF.

The chain uses TRBV6-2 or TRBV6-3 and TRBJ2-3; 9 nucleotides line up with TRBD2. Germline CDR1 and CDR2: MNHEY and SVGEGT. The CDR3 covers 18 residues. The V segment lost 4 bases and the J segment 1 base; nucleotides outside the gene matches: 12. Here the CDR3 reads CASSLGAGGKGRTDTQYF. Written as DNA, the CDR3 is TGTGCCAGCAGTTTAGGAGCGGGGGGCAAGGGGCGCACAGATACGCAGTATTTT.

V is TRBV27 and J is TRBJ2-7; TRBD1 might be the D (5 bases). The CDR3 loop spans 16 amino acids. CDR1 and CDR2 from the germline V gene are MNHEY and SMNVEV (reference sequence). The V and J ends lost 2 bases and 3 bases respectively, with 17 bases between them. CDR3 sequence reads: CASSLGAPVDLYEQYF. The DNA for the CDR3 is TGTGCCAGCAGTTTAGGGGCACCTGTTGACCTCTACGAGCAGTACTTC.

The V gene is TRBV9, the J gene TRBJ1-3; 9 positions agree with TRBD1. The junction had 2 bases not matched to a gene; V was cut back by 4 bases and J by 0 bases. There are 15 residues in the CDR3. Germline CDR1 and CDR2: SGDLS and YYNGEE. This CDR3 is CASSSQGASGNTIYF. DNA for the CDR3: TGTGCCAGCAGCTCACAGGGGGCCTCTGGAAACACCATATATTTT.